The 23 T cell receptor beta chains below were found in one sample sequenced in a study of T cell responses to AZD1222 COVID-19 vaccine. Only in-frame clones appear in the TCRdb table, and some are missing; sequencing was by immunoSEQ multiplex PCR. The profile shows around 110,000 clones, roughly 85% of them singletons. Sequencing was performed on peripheral blood, taken on day 0 of MenACWY control vaccination. The receptors here all came from an adult in good health.

The gene calls are TRBV4-1 and TRBJ2-1; 7 nucleotides agree with TRBD1. Germline V gives CDR1 MGHRA, CDR2 YSYEKL. The CDR3 is made up of 12 amino acids. CDR3 nucleotide sequence: TGCGCAAGCGCCGGGACAGACAATGAGCAGTTCTTC. Encoded protein: CASAGTDNEQFF.

V gene TRBV19 combines with J gene TRBJ1-5; tentatively, D is TRBD1 (5 bases). Germline lookup yields CDR1 LNHDA and CDR2 SQIVND (reference sequence). CDR3 length equals 17 residues. The V end lost 3 bases, the J end lost 2 bases, and 17 bases lay between the germline ends. The CDR3, as DNA: TGTGCCAGTAGTATCGGGGCAGGGAGAGGGCGCAATCAGCCCCAGCATTTT. Amino acid sequence: CASSIGAGRGRNQPQHF.

This chain connects TRBV6-2 or TRBV6-3 to TRBJ1-1, with TRBD1 matching over 7 bases. Trimming removed 0 bases from V and 2 bases from J; junction bases left unmatched: 6. This CDR3 comprises 16 residues. Germline V gene lookup returns CDR1 MNHEY and CDR2 SVGEGT. The CDR3 coding sequence is TGTGCCAGCAGTTACTCCTCAGGGGGAGCAAACACTGAAGCTTTCTTT. Translating it yields CASSYSSGGANTEAFF.

The gene calls are TRBV7-9 and TRBJ2-1; D remains unclear. The CDR3 spans 16 residues. The V gene lost 5 bases and the J gene lost 8 bases, with 22 bases spanning the gap. Germline CDR1 is SEHNR and CDR2 is FQNEAQ (reference sequence). In DNA form, the CDR3 reads TGTGCCAGCAGCCCTAGAAGACCTAACCACATCCATGAGCAGTTCTTC. Its protein is CASSPRRPNHIHEQFF. Full variable domain (outside the CDR3, taken from reference TRBV7-9 and TRBJ2-1): DTGVSQNPRHKITKRGQNVTFRCDPISEHNRLYWYRQTLGQGPEFLTYFQNEAQLEKSRLLSDRFSAERPKGSFSTLEIQRTEQGDSAMYLCASSPRRPNHIHEQFFGPGTRLTVL.

V usage is TRBV6-6 and J usage is TRBJ2-7; weak D call: TRBD1 (5 bases). The germline V gene encodes CDR1 MNHNY and CDR2 SVGAGI (reference sequence). With 0 bases removed from V and 3 bases from J, the gap between germline ends came to 12 bases. This CDR3 has 15 amino acids. The CDR3 DNA sequence: TGTGCCAGCAGTTACTCAGACAGATCCCTCTACGAGCAGTACTTC. It specifies CASSYSDRSLYEQYF.

This rearrangement joins TRBV7-8 to TRBJ1-5, with D uncertain. CDR1 SGHVS and CDR2 FQNEAQ come from the germline V gene. The CDR3 sequence is 17 residues long. The V gene lost 0 bases and the J gene lost 0 bases, with 12 bases spanning the gap. This CDR3 is CASSLAGLLYSNQPQHF. CDR3 DNA sequence: TGTGCCAGCAGCTTAGCAGGGCTTCTTTATAGCAATCAGCCCCAGCATTTT.

This clone was counted only a few times. The chain recombines TRBV7-2 with TRBJ1-6, with 9 nucleotides matching TRBD1. Trimming took 4 bases from V and 7 from J; bases not matched to a gene: 5. This CDR3 is 15 amino acids long. Germline CDR1 reads SGHTA; CDR2 reads FQGNSA. CDR3 DNA: TGTGCCAGCAGCTCGTCCGGGACAGGGAATTCACCCCTCCACTTT. It encodes CASSSSGTGNSPLHF.

The chain links TRBV7-8 to TRBJ1-5, with 10 bases that match TRBD1. The CDR3 has 15 amino acids. V shed 6 bases, J shed 2 bases, and the junction held 4 bases outside the gene matches. CDR1 and CDR2 (germline): SGHVS, FQNEAQ. CDR3 in amino acids: CASSQTGGGNQPQHF. CDR3 sequence (DNA): TGTGCCAGCAGTCAGACAGGGGGCGGCAATCAGCCCCAGCATTTT.

V usage is TRBV2 and J usage is TRBJ2-6, with 9 positions matching TRBD1. Germline trimming cut 6 bases from V and 0 bases from J; bases unmatched to any gene: 9. There are 18 residues in the CDR3. Germline V gives CDR1 SNHLY, CDR2 FYNNEI. In DNA form, the CDR3 reads TGTGCCAGCAGGGACGACAGGGGGACCAGCTCTGGGGCCAACGTCCTGACTTTC. This sequence encodes CASRDDRGTSSGANVLTF.

V usage is TRBV28 and J usage is TRBJ1-2; no firm D call. Deletions cut 3 bases from V and 2 bases from J, with 13 bases between. Germline-derived CDR1 and CDR2 are MDHEN and SYDVKM. The CDR3 extends over 15 amino acids. CDR3 residues: CASSFLPRGNYGYTF. The CDR3 DNA follows: TGTGCCAGCAGTTTCCTTCCTAGAGGGAACTATGGCTACACCTTC.

V gene TRBV7-3 combines with J gene TRBJ2-1; the D gene is possibly TRBD2 (7 bases). From germline, CDR1 is SGHTA and CDR2 FQGTGA. Deletions cut 4 bases from V and 8 bases from J, with 18 bases between. There are 15 residues in the CDR3. As DNA, the CDR3 is TGTGCCAGCAGCTCACAGGGACTACCGGGGCATGAGCAGTTCTTC. Translated: CASSSQGLPGHEQFF.

The chain carries TRBV2 and TRBJ2-5, with D unresolved. Germline assignment: CDR1 SNHLY and CDR2 FYNNEI. Trimming cost V 4 bases and J 4 bases, with 10 bases left between them. The CDR3 length is 13 residues. The CDR3: CASSGGYSETQYF. CDR3 sequence (DNA): TGTGCCAGCAGTGGGGGTTATTCAGAGACCCAGTACTTC.

The V gene is TRBV5-5, the J gene TRBJ1-3; D is perhaps TRBD1 (5 bases). This CDR3 has 15 amino acids. V was clipped by 0 bases and J by 2 bases, with 9 bases between them. Per germline, CDR1 SGHKS and CDR2 YYEKEE (reference sequence). As DNA, the CDR3 is TGTGCCAGCAGCTTGGGGGGCACCCCTGGAAACACCATATATTTT. Translated, it gives CASSLGGTPGNTIYF.

The CDR3 nucleotides are TGTGCCAGCAGCCCACGACTAGGGACTAGCGGGGTCGACGAGCAGTACTTC. The encoded protein is CASSPRLGTSGVDEQYF. The rearrangement links TRBV7-9 to TRBJ2-7, with 13 bases fitting TRBD2. The CDR3 is 17 amino acids. The V segment lost 5 bases and the J segment 5 bases; nucleotides outside the gene matches: 12. Germline values: CDR1 SEHNR, CDR2 FQNEAQ (reference sequence).

This sequence joins TRBV5-1 and TRBJ1-1; 7 bases match TRBD1. After removal of 4 bases from V and 2 bases from J, the junction contained 8 bases not matched to a gene. Germline V gives CDR1 SGHRS, CDR2 YFSETQ. The CDR3 has 15 residues. The CDR3 DNA follows: TGCGCCAGCAGCCCGAGTACAGGGGATAACACTGAAGCTTTCTTT. The encoded protein is CASSPSTGDNTEAFF.

Note on this clone: Different DNA sequences within this sample yield the same CDR3. The V and J genes are TRBV7-2 and TRBJ2-7; no reliable D call. Germline CDR1 and CDR2: SGHTA and FQGNSA. Between the trimmed V and J ends, which lost 2 bases and 2 bases, there was a span of 7 bases. This CDR3 spans 13 amino acids. The CDR3 loop reads CASSLPPTYEQYF. For the CDR3, the DNA is TGTGCCAGCAGCTTACCTCCCACCTACGAGCAGTACTTC.

The chain carries TRBV2 and TRBJ2-5, with a weak D call TRBD1 (6 bases). The CDR3 is 14 amino acids. CDR1 SNHLY and CDR2 FYNNEI come from the germline V gene. V shed 1 base and J shed 5 bases, with 11 bases lying between them. CDR3 region: CASSEGTVVETQYF. CDR3 sequence (DNA): TGTGCCAGCAGTGAAGGGACAGTCGTGGAGACCCAGTACTTC.

This clone was found a few times. The chain couples TRBV7-2 to TRBJ1-2; D is unclear. From germline, CDR1 is SGHTA and CDR2 FQGNSA. This CDR3 comprises 13 residues. V was pared by 7 bases and J by 5 bases, with 14 bases between. The CDR3 loop reads CASTLTQDYGYTF. As DNA, the CDR3 is TGTGCCAGCACCCTTACGCAGGATTATGGCTACACCTTC.

In regard to this clone: Other DNA sequences in the sample encode the same CDR3. This rearrangement joins TRBV28 to TRBJ2-1, with 8 bases matching TRBD2. Looked up from germline, CDR1 is MDHEN and CDR2 is SYDVKM. The CDR3 runs 14 residues. J gave up 3 bases and V 5 bases, and 3 bases lay outside the gene matches. CDR3 sequence: CASSPGGGYNEQFF. Here the CDR3 DNA reads TGTGCCAGCAGTCCGGGAGGGGGCTACAATGAGCAGTTCTTC. Supplemented by reference TRBV28 and TRBJ2-1, the full variable domain reads DVKVTQSSRYLVKRTGEKVFLECVQDMDHENMFWYRQDPGLGLRLIYFSYDVKMKEKGDIPEGYSVSREKKERFSLILESASTNQTSMYLCASSPGGGYNEQFFGPGTRLTVL.

This chain joins TRBV7-9 and TRBJ2-5, with 8 bases aligning to TRBD1. The CDR3 totals 18 residues. Germline trimming cut 3 bases from V and 5 bases from J; bases unmatched to any gene: 17. The germline V gene encodes CDR1 SEHNR and CDR2 FQNEAQ (reference sequence). The CDR3 region is CASSFLSPGTGFGETQYF. CDR3 nucleotide sequence: TGTGCCAGCAGCTTTCTGAGTCCCGGGACAGGCTTCGGGGAGACCCAGTACTTC.

This chain uses TRBV28 with TRBJ1-1; 9 nucleotides line up with TRBD1. The CDR3 runs 16 residues. Germline CDR1 reads MDHEN; CDR2 reads SYDVKM. Germline trimming cut 2 bases from V and 8 bases from J; bases unmatched to any gene: 12. The CDR3 spells CASSLPSSLDRGEAFF. In DNA, the CDR3 is TGTGCCAGCAGTTTACCTTCTTCACTGGACAGGGGAGAAGCTTTCTTT.

This clone was seen once. This chain links TRBV5-1 with TRBJ1-3; TRBD1 agrees at 7 bases. CDR3 length: 16 residues. The ends lost 5 bases at V and 0 bases at J; junction bases unmatched: 8. Looked up from germline, CDR1 is SGHRS and CDR2 is YFSETQ. The CDR3 DNA sequence: TGCGCCAGCAGTCCAAACAGGGGCTCCTCTGGAAACACCATATATTTT. Protein product: CASSPNRGSSGNTIYF.

This clone was counted once. The genes are TRBV4-3 and TRBJ2-2, with D perhaps matching TRBD2 (6 bases). Germline values: CDR1 LGHNA, CDR2 YSLEER. The CDR3 totals 15 residues. V gave up 1 base and J gave up 7 bases, with 13 bases separating them. The CDR3 DNA sequence: TGCGCCAGCAGCCAAGCGGGGGTATACAGCGGGGAGCTGTTTTTT. Translated, it gives CASSQAGVYSGELFF.